This TCR beta chain originates from a study of cytomegalovirus exposure and HLA in healthy donors (dated by TCRdb to between 2016 and 2019). Notes on the research overall: An earlier analysis of some 600 of the donors reported 276 Gb of sequence data and roughly 120 million unique TCR beta sequences obtained from about 180 million T cells. HLA typing included class I and class II loci at four-digit resolution. In the later analysis, no new phenotypic data were used to find candidate immune exposures; instead, reliance was placed on TCR beta sequences and their occurrence across donors. A later analysis re-analyzed previously published TCR beta repertoires from roughly 630 donors and added high-resolution HLA genotyping to study TCR occurrence patterns. Across roughly 420 genotyped donors of the cohort, an average of about 240,000 unique TCR beta nucleotide sequences per donor were sequenced, and roughly 17% of those sequences were non-productive. In a later genetic analysis, genome-wide SNP genotypes for about 55% of the roughly 700 donors were used, and that subset was treated as a discovery cohort. The T cell repertoires of under 700 subjects were profiled by immunosequencing and related to cytomegalovirus serostatus. The number of donors typed differed by locus, with about 629-630 for A, B, C, DRB1 and DQB1, around 520 for DQA1, 606 for DPA1, and roughly 450 for DPB1. About five DR-DQ haplotypes were treated as single units for association and clustering because of strong linkage in the cohort. The study combined high-throughput TCR immunosequencing, statistical association of individual TCRs with disease status, and machine learning to predict cytomegalovirus infection status. To decide whether each TCR beta V gene segment behaved as functional or pseudogenic, an earlier analysis of some 540 of the donors relied on high-throughput TCR beta sequencing. About 330 gigabases of sequencing data and roughly 81 million unique TCR sequences made up an early release that covered some 640 HLA-typed donors. Every discovery cohort repertoire had been produced on one sequencing platform. Of the 300 to 450 genotyped donors, 81% were placed in the genetic ancestry cluster associated with self-reported Caucasian donors. Donor age, sex, ethnicity and CMV serostatus were compiled alongside the repertoire data. The study aimed to test whether cataloging public T cell receptors could reveal signatures of past pathogen exposure. Besides the first cohort of roughly 640 subjects, a separate validation cohort made up of about 120 different subjects was used.

The library was built by means of the immunoSEQ multiplex PCR assay. For the multiplex PCR, a mixture combining 60 forward primers for TCR Vbeta segments and 13 reverse primers for TCR Jbeta segments was used. Amplification of the CDR3 region of rearranged TCR beta genes was performed with a multiplex PCR assay on genomic DNA. The Illumina HiSeq System was used to sequence the amplified TCR beta libraries as 87-base-pair reads. As for the original processing: Across the 500 to 750 repertoires, a later analysis counted roughly 77 million unique TCR beta chains, 9.5 million to 13 million of which were shared by at least two donors. A nearest-neighbor algorithm error-corrected the raw reads and collapsed the reads into unique sequences, merging closely related sequences to remove PCR and sequencing errors. V, D and J gene segments were assigned by aligning CDR3 sequences to IMGT reference sequences. Each retained sequence needed at least a six-nucleotide match to both a V gene segment and a J gene segment. Rearrangements were classified as productive when the CDR3 lacked stop codons and remained in frame with V and J, and all other rearrangements were classified as non-productive. CDR3 was defined according to IMGT convention as the region running from the second conserved V-encoded cysteine to the conserved J-encoded phenylalanine. In an earlier analysis of roughly 610 of the donors, sequences lacking an unambiguous match to a single V gene segment were excluded. An earlier analysis of 450 to 650 of the donors called V segments functional above 56.7% productive rearrangements and segregating when the between-donor standard deviation exceeded 5%. To diagnose cytomegalovirus status from the catalog of TCR beta chain sequences, a statistical classification framework was built. A later analysis assigned V and J genes by comparing TCR nucleotide sequences with IMGT/GENE-DB human TR gene sequences. The TCRdist pipeline was used in a later analysis to assign CDR3 sequences and most-parsimonious VDJ recombination scenarios. In a later analysis, each TCR beta chain was defined by its CDR3 amino acid sequence together with its V-gene family, and reads lacking a unique V-gene family were excluded. To address suspected cross-contamination and a sequencing artifact, a later analysis removed 592 highly shared, low-generation-probability nucleotide sequences. For each public chain, a later analysis derived a clonal expansion index from normalized ranks of inferred template counts within each repertoire. In a later analysis, generation probabilities were computed with a VDJ recombination model fitted to out-of-frame rearrangements, and the resulting probabilities were checked against IGoR. In a later analysis, hypergeometric tests were used to score TCR-TCR, TCR-HLA and TCR-CMV co-occurrence, with a repertoire-size bias correction applied to TCR pairs. In a later analysis, false discovery rates were estimated by permuting HLA or CMV assignments 20 times. A later analysis grouped co-occurring TCRs with DBSCAN, adding TCRdist sequence similarity when clustering within HLA-allele-positive subsets. Repertoires with fewer than 30,000 or more than 120,000 public chains were left out of co-occurrence clustering, as were five repertoires with anomalous nucleotide sharing. TCRdb retrieved this table from immuneACCESS and kept in-frame rearrangements only. Not all clones are present; in checked studies, unresolved V genes account for under half, and no reason is known for the remainder. Clonal size and the V and J genes are those of that table, whereas D and trimming came from the DNA. The sample table shows approximately 190,000 clones, and around 80% are seen once. The leading ten clones occupy 2.1% of the sample.

After removal of 0 bases from V and 3 bases from J, the junction retains 4 bases not matched to a gene. The CDR3, cysteine through phenylalanine, is 17 amino acids long. Solely the CDR3 DNA is kept, with 51 bases framed from the first base. Sequences SGDLS (CDR1) and YYNGEE (CDR2) are obtained from the germline V gene. The paper as a whole reports these results and caveats: In a later genetic analysis, fewer N-insertions in productive TCRs were reported among donors in an Asian-associated ancestry cluster than the approximately 670-donor mean. A later analysis found that HLA-associated TCR beta chains were more clonally expanded and had lower generation probabilities than equally common non-associated chains. CMV serostatus was the only immune exposure information available for the cohort. In vitro tests confirmed that a few of the cytomegalovirus-associated TCR beta chains recognize cytomegalovirus antigens. A further reported finding was that TCR beta sequences accurately predicted the HLA-A and HLA-B alleles for most subjects in the first cohort. A later analysis found that most CMV-associated TCR beta chains appeared HLA-restricted, with HLA associations seemingly driven largely by CMV exposure. Because HLA typing was missing for some donors at each locus, association tests included only the typed subset. Seventeen rarely observed V segments, including chromosome 9 orphons, were excluded from the earlier analysis of about 600 of the donors because counts were too low. This cohort had only TCR beta chains sequenced, and the lack of alpha or paired-chain data limited which features could be detected. The presence/absence analyses assumed that sequencing depth was roughly uniform across donors, and that assumption may not be true. Correlated functional status among segregating V segments might reflect linkage disequilibrium, but an unknown experimental factor could not be ruled out. The authors suggested that the approach could potentially be extended to other disease states and immunological phenotypes. A later analysis reported that several top co-occurrence clusters appeared linked to parvovirus B19, influenza, CMV and Epstein-Barr virus. A total of 164 TCR beta chains were listed by the study as associated with cytomegalovirus. A later genetic analysis associated a missense DCLRE1C variant with V-gene and J-gene trimming of TCR beta chains, and an independent cohort replicated the association. At a false discovery rate of 0.05, a later analysis linked about 17,000 TCR beta sequences to specific HLA alleles. Most TCR sequences were observed very rarely across donors, whereas some public TCRs were present in many individuals. A cluster of highly shared sequence variants was judged likely to represent a technical artifact of the sequencing pipeline. The classifier was reported to diagnose cytomegalovirus status with high specificity and sensitivity in both the original and validation cohorts. According to a later analysis, TCR association rates differed among HLA loci, with DRB1 alleles showing the most associated TCRs and HLA-C alleles showing the fewest. When HLA alleles, especially DR and DQ, strongly co-occurred, attributing TCR associations to individual alleles was difficult. An earlier analysis of some 590 of the donors showed that most TCR beta V segments appeared in productive rearrangements either about 87% or about 30% of the time, which broadly matched IMGT annotations. Some IMGT-functional V segments, including TRBV6-2 and TRBV6-3, could not be told apart with the 87-base-pair reads, so those segments were excluded.

In regard to this clone: Its antigen is unknown. No much larger clone exists at a distance of one base, and base qualities are not known.

The cohort consisted of more than 650 healthy bone marrow donors. Cohort members were all nominally healthy when sampled, although unrecorded immune exposures were likely present. The donor was CMV seropositive and belonged to the group of around 300 seropositive cohort members. Every donor gave a peripheral blood sample, and the peripheral blood mononuclear cells from that sample were used for TCR beta sequencing. Genomic DNA extraction from the blood cell samples was performed with the Qiagen DNeasy Blood Extraction Kit. Material: PBMCs. The sequence links TRBV9 to TRBJ2-5; TRBD2 aligns with 14 central bases. The sequence was obtained from a woman under 30 in good health and CMV-seropositive. The CDR3 sequence is CASSVALGLAGEETQYF. The DNA sequence follows: TGTGCCAGCAGCGTAGCCCTGGGACTAGCGGGGGAAGAGACCCAGTACTTC.